One sample yielded the 20 T cell receptor beta chains listed below, sequenced in a study of CXCR3-negative and CXCR3-positive naive CD8 T cells. Each TRB cDNA library was prepared by 5' RACE (with UMI labels). Using the 5' RACE reads, TCRdb records one entry per CDR3 protein without DNA. The table gives 100,000 to 150,000 distinct CDR3 sequences; the top ten clones make up less than 0.55% of it. Sequencing used naive CXCR3- CD8+ T cells from blood. Stated subset: CD45RO-CCR7+CD27+CD95- naive CD8+ T cells lacking CXCR3 (TNR3-). The receptors originated from a human donor in good health. Some clones in this sample may be carry-over from other donors' samples.

The rearrangement links TRBV7-9 to TRBJ2-3; TCRdb lists TRBD1, though no DNA is available to test this call. CDR1 is SEHNR, CDR2 FQNEAQ, per germline (reference sequence). The CDR3 contains 15 residues. The CDR3 region is CASSLSGGATDTQYF.

The genes are TRBV4-2 and TRBJ1-5; lacking DNA, the TRBD1 call made by TCRdb goes unchecked. The CDR3 consists of 17 residues. Germline V gene sequence: CDR1 LGHNA, CDR2 YNFKEQ. The CDR3 sequence is CASSQDRDRYSNQPQHF.

The rearrangement links TRBV3-1 to TRBJ2-3; there is no DNA to check the TCRdb D call of TRBD1. Germline V gives CDR1 LGHDT, CDR2 YNNKEL (reference sequence). There are 17 residues in the CDR3. The CDR3 reads CASSQDLRDPQGDTQYF.

The chain couples TRBV7-6 to TRBJ2-2. This CDR3 is built from 13 residues. The germline CDR1 and CDR2 sequences are SGHVS and FNYEAQ. The CDR3 spells CASSPEATGELFF.

The V gene is TRBV9, the J gene TRBJ2-2; there is no DNA to check the TCRdb D call of TRBD1. The CDR3 is 14 amino acids. Looked up from germline, CDR1 is SGDLS and CDR2 is YYNGEE. The CDR3 spells CASSVDGTGGELFF. The full variable domain, its missing parts supplied by reference TRBV9 and TRBJ2-2, is DSGVTQTPKHLITATGQRVTLRCSPRSGDLSVYWYQQSLDQGLQFLIQYYNGEERAKGNILERFSAQQFPDLHSELNLSSLELGDSALYFCASSVDGTGGELFFGEGSRLTVL.

The V call is TRBV6-6, the J call TRBJ2-3; there is no DNA to check the TCRdb D call of TRBD2. CDR1 and CDR2 from the germline V gene are MNHNY and SVGAGI (reference sequence). The CDR3 covers 16 residues. CDR3 sequence reads: CASSYLLAGGEDTQYF.

The chain recombines TRBV2 with TRBJ2-2; TCRdb's assignment of TRBD2 cannot be checked, as there is no DNA. From germline, CDR1 is SNHLY and CDR2 FYNNEI. The CDR3 has 23 residues. The CDR3 reads CASSVVVIDPIKLAQRLPGELFF.

The chain recombines TRBV5-8 with TRBJ2-1; TCRdb reports TRBD1, a call that lacks DNA to check it against. The CDR3 runs 15 residues. From germline, CDR1 is SGHTS and CDR2 YDEGEE. The chain's CDR3 is CASSYTGGSYNEQFF.

The rearrangement uses TRBV28 and TRBJ1-4. The CDR3 sequence is 15 residues long. Germline values: CDR1 MDHEN, CDR2 SYDVKM. Here the CDR3 reads CASSRFQLGNEKLFF.

The chain uses TRBV29-1 and TRBJ2-2; TCRdb's D call, TRBD2, is unchecked because there is no DNA. This CDR3 comprises 15 residues. Germline V CDR1 and CDR2: SQVTM, ANQGSEA. The CDR3 sequence: CSVYGDSQGSGELFF.

The rearrangement links TRBV28 to TRBJ2-2; absent DNA, TCRdb's TRBD1 call cannot be checked. The CDR3 has 19 amino acids. Per the germline V gene, CDR1 is MDHEN and CDR2 is SYDVKM. CDR3 protein: CASSFHQTQGGWDTGELFF.

The chain employs TRBV7-9 and TRBJ1-6. CDR1 is SEHNR and CDR2 is FQNEAQ in the germline V gene (reference sequence). The CDR3 is 14 amino acids. CDR3 in amino acids: CASSLVSYNSPLHF.

The chain is built from TRBV29-1 and TRBJ2-7; TCRdb selects TRBD1, and the lack of DNA leaves this call unchecked. Germline V gene sequence: CDR1 SQVTM, CDR2 ANQGSEA. This CDR3 has 14 amino acids. The CDR3 sequence is CSVESTGQRIEQYF.

The chain joins TRBV27 to TRBJ1-6; TCRdb's D gene call, TRBD1, goes unchecked for lack of DNA. Germline values: CDR1 MNHEY, CDR2 SMNVEV (reference sequence). The CDR3 loop spans 14 amino acids. CDR3: CASSSTGNNSPLHF.

The chain uses TRBV13 and TRBJ2-7; TCRdb's assignment of TRBD1 cannot be checked, as there is no DNA. Germline lookup yields CDR1 PRHDT and CDR2 FYEKMQ (reference sequence). This CDR3 is built from 14 residues. This CDR3 is CASSLGQGGNEQYF.

The genes are TRBV29-1 and TRBJ2-2; TCRdb proposes TRBD1, but this gene call is untestable without DNA. Germline values: CDR1 SQVTM, CDR2 ANQGSEA. The CDR3 is 17 residues long. The CDR3 sequence: CSVEDGEWTGGSGELFF.

The chain employs TRBV7-2 and TRBJ2-7; the D call of TRBD1 rests on TCRdb alone, since no DNA is present to check it. CDR1 and CDR2 (germline): SGHTA, FQGNSA. The CDR3 consists of 14 residues. CDR3 residues: CASSFEQGIREQYF.

The rearrangement uses TRBV7-9 and TRBJ2-2; lacking DNA, the TRBD2 call made by TCRdb goes unchecked. The germline V gene has CDR1 SEHNR and CDR2 FQNEAQ (reference sequence). This CDR3 comprises 16 residues. CDR3: CASSLIERLNTGELFF.

The chain links TRBV28 to TRBJ2-1; no DNA is available, so the TRBD2 call from TCRdb remains unchecked. The CDR3 sequence is 15 residues long. Germline loops: CDR1 MDHEN, CDR2 SYDVKM. The CDR3 protein is CASGVAGLSYNEQFF.

The chain joins TRBV29-1 to TRBJ2-2; there is no DNA to check the TCRdb D call of TRBD1. Germline CDR1 SQVTM, CDR2 ANQGSEA. CDR3 size: 14 residues. CDR3 amino acids: CSARPGTNTGELFF.